This TCR beta chain was sequenced for a study of T cells in Graves' hyperthyroidism and ophthalmopathy. The overall study: Initial diagnosis, before any treatment, was when peripheral blood was collected.

This clonotype appeared a few times. The CDR3 extends over 17 amino acids. Germline V gene data show CDR1 as LNHDA and CDR2 as SQIVND (reference sequence). V was pared by 2 bases and J by 5 bases, with 20 bases between. Amplified TCR beta CDR3 regions came from RNA transcripts. During a first-round RT-PCR of the TCR CDR3, the HTBI primer set was used. Using its own MiXCR run on the multiplex PCR reads, TCRdb lists one record per CDR3 protein. The data contain nearly 600,000 distinct CDR3 sequences, over 12% of them singletons. The chain carries TRBV19 and TRBJ2-3; the D gene is possibly TRBD2 (6 bases). This TCR derives from a woman younger than 35 with Graves' ophthalmopathy. What was sequenced was blood. The CDR3 loop reads CASSITPLTTRGDTQYF. The CDR3 DNA sequence: TGTGCCAGTAGTATAACCCCGTTGACGACTAGGGGAGATACGCAGTATTTT.